What follows describes a single TCR beta chain. Its cognate antigen is unknown. These data originate in a study of T cell responses to AZD1222 COVID-19 vaccine. Study results and caveats: Sampled repertoires all dated from after the peak T cell response. Spike regions recognized by vaccine-associated CD4 TCRs spanned the protein, led by 160-218 and 743-854. Donors, mostly white British, included more females; clonal diversity was possibly underestimated.

The CDR3 is made up of 14 amino acids. In germline, CDR1 is SGHTA, CDR2 FQGNSA. V was shortened by 4 bases and J by 3 bases, with 12 bases between the two germline ends. TCRdb's copy holds only in-frame clones and misses some; the assay was immunoSEQ multiplex PCR. The profile shows 90,000 to 150,000 clones, around 90% of them singletons. The chain carries TRBV7-2 and TRBJ1-1; perhaps TRBD1 as D (6 bases). Specimen: peripheral blood, collected 28 days after the second AZD1222 dose. The clonotype was recovered from an adult who received the AZD1222 COVID-19 vaccine. This CDR3 reads CASSWTEYYTEAFF. CDR3 DNA sequence: TGTGCCAGCAGCTGGACAGAGTATTACACTGAAGCTTTCTTT.